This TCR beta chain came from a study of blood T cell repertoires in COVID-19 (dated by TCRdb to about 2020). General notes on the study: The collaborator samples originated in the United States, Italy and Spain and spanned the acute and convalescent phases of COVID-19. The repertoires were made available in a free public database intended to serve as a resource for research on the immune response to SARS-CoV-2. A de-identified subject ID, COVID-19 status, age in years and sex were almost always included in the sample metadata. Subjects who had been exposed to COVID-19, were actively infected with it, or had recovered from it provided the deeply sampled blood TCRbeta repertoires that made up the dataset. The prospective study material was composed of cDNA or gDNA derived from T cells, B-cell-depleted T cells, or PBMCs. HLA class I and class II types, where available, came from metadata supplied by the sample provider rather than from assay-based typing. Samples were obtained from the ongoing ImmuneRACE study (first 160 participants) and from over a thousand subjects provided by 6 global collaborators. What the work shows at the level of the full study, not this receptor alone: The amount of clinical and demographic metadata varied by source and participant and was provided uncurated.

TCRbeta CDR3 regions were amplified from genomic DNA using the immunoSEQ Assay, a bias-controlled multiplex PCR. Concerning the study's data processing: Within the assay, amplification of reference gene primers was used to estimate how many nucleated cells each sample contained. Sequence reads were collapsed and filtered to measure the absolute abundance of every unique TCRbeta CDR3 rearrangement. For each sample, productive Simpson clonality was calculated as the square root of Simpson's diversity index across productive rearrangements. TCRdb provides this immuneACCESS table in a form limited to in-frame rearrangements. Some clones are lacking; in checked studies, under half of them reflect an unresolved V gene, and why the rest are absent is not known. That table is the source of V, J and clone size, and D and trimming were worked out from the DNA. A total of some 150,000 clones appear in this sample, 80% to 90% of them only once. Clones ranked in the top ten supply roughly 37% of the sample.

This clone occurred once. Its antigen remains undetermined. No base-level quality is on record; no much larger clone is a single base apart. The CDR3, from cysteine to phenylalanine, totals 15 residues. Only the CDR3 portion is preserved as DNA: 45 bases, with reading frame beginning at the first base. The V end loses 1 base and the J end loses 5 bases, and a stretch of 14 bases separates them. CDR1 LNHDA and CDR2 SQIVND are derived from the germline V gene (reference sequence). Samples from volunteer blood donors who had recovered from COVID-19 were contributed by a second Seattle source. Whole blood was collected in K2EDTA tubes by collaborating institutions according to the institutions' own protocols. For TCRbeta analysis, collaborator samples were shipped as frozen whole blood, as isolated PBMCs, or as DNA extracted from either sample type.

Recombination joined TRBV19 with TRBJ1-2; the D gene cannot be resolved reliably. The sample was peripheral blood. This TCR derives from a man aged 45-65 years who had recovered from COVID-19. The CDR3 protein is CASSIAGFTRYGYTF. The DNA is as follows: TGTGCCAGTAGTATAGCAGGCTTTACTAGGTATGGCTACACCTTC.